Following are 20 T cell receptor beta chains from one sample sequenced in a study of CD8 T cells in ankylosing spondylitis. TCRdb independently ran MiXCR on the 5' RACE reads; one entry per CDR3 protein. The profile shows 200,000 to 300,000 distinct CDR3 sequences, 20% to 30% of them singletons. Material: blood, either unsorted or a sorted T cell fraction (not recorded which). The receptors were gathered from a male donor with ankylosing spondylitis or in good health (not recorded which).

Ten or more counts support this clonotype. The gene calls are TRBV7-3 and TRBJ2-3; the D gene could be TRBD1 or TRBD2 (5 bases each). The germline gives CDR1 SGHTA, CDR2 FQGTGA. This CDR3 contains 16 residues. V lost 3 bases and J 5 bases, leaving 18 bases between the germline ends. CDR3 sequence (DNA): TGTGCCAGCAGCTTGGGGACCGGCGGGCCGAGAGATACGCAGTATTTT. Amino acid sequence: CASSLGTGGPRDTQYF. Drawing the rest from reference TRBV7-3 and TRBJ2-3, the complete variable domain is GAGVSQTPSNKVTEKGKYVELRCDPISGHTALYWYRQSLGQGPEFLIYFQGTGAADDSGLPNDRFFAVRPEGSVSTLKIQRTERGDSAVYLCASSLGTGGPRDTQYFGPGTRLTVL.

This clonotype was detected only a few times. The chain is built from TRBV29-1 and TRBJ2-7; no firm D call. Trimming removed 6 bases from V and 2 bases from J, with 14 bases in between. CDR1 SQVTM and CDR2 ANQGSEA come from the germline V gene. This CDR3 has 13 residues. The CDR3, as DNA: TGCAGCGTCAGTGGACGGACGACCTACGAGCAGTACTTC. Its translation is CSVSGRTTYEQYF.

CDR3 bases: TGTGCCAGCAGTCAAACACGGGGCAGGGTAGGTCAGCCCCAGCATTTT. The encoded protein is CASSQTRGRVGQPQHF. The rearrangement links TRBV12-3 or TRBV12-4 to TRBJ1-5; TRBD1 is a possible D gene (5 bases). The CDR3 is made up of 16 amino acids. V gave up 5 bases and J gave up 6 bases, with 20 bases separating them.

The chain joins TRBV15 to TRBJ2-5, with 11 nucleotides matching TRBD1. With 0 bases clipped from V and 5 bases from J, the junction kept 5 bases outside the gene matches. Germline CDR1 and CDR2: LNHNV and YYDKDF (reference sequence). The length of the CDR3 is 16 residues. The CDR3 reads CATSRDLGQGDETQYF. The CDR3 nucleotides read TGTGCCACCAGCAGAGATTTGGGACAGGGGGACGAGACCCAGTACTTC.

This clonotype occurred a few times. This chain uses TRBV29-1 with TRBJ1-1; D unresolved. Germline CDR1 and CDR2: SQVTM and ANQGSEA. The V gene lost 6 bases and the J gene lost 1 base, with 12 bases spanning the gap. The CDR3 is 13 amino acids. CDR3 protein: CSVWPLRNTEAFF. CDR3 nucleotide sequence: TGCAGCGTATGGCCTCTTCGGAACACTGAAGCTTTCTTT.

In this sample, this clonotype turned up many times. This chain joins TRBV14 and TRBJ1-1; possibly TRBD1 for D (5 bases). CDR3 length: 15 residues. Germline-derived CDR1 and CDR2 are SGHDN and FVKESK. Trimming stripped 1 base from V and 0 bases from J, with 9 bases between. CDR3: CASSQVLGLNTEAFF. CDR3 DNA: TGTGCCAGCAGCCAAGTGCTGGGGCTGAACACTGAAGCTTTCTTT.

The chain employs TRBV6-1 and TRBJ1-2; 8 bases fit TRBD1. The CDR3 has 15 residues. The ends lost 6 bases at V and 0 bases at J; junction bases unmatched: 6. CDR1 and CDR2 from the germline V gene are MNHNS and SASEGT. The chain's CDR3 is CASRRGQVANYGYTF. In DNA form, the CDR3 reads TGTGCCAGCAGACGGGGACAGGTAGCTAACTATGGCTACACCTTC.

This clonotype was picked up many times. For the CDR3, the DNA is TGCAGTGCTATCGACAGGGGGCGCCGCGAGTTCTTC. Its protein is CSAIDRGRREFF. The chain recombines TRBV20-1 with TRBJ2-1; 10 positions agree with TRBD1. The CDR3 covers 12 residues. Germline values: CDR1 DFQATT, CDR2 SNEGSKA (reference sequence). The V and J ends lost 4 bases and 14 bases, in that order; junction bases with no gene match: 8.

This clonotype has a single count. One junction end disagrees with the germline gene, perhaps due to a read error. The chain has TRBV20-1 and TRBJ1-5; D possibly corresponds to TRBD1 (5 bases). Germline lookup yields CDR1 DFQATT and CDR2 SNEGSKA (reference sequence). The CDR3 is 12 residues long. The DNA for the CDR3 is TGCAGCGCTAGCCGGGGCCATCAGCCCCAGCATTTT. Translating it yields CSASRGHQPQHF.

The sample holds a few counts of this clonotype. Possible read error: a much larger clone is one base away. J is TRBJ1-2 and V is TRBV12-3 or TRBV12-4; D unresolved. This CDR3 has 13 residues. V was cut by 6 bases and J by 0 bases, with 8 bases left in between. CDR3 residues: CASRPGANYGYTF. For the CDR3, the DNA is TGTGCCAGCAGACCGGGAGCTAACTATGGCTACACCTTC.

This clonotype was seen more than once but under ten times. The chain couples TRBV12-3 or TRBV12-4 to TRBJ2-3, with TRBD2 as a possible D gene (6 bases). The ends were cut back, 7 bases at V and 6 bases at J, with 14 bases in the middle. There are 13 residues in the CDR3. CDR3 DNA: TGTGCCAGCACGGTAGGCCGGGGGGATACGCAGTATTTT. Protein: CASTVGRGDTQYF.

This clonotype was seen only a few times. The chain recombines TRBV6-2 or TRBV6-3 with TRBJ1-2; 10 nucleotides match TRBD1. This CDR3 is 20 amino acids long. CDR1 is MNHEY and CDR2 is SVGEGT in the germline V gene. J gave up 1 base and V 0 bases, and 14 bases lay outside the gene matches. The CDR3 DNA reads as TGTGCCAGCAGTTACTCGGTCTCGGCTTGGGACAGGGGATTTAACTATGGCTACACCTTC. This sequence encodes CASSYSVSAWDRGFNYGYTF.

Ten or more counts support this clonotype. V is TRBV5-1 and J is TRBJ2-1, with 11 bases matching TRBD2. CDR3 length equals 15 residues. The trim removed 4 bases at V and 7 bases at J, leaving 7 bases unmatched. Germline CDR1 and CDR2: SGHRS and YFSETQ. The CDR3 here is CASSMTSGVINEQFF. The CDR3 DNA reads TGCGCCAGCAGCATGACTAGCGGGGTTATTAATGAGCAGTTCTTC.

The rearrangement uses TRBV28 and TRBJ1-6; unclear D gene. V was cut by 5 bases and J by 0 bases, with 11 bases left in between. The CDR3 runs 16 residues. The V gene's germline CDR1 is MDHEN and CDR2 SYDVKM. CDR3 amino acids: CASSRQLGSYNSPLHF. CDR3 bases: TGTGCCAGCAGTCGCCAGCTGGGCTCCTATAATTCACCCCTCCACTTT.

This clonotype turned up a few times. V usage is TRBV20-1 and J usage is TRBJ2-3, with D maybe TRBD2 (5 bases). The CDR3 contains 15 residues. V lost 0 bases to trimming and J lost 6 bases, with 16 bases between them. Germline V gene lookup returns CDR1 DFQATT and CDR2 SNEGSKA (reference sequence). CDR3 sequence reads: CSARDSRNSADTQYF. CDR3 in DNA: TGCAGTGCTAGAGATTCGCGGAATAGCGCTGATACGCAGTATTTT.

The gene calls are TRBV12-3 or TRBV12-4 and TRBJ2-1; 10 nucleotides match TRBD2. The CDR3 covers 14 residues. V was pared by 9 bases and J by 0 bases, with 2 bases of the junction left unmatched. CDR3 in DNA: TGTGCCAGTCAGCGGGAGGGCTCCTACAATGAGCAGTTCTTC. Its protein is CASQREGSYNEQFF.

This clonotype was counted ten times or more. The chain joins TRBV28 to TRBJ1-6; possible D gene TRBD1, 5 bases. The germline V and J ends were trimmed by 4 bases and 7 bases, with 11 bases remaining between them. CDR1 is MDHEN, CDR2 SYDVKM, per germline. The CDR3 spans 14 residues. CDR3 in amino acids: CASSYRGRNSPLHF. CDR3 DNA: TGTGCCAGCAGTTATCGGGGACGGAATTCACCCCTCCACTTT.

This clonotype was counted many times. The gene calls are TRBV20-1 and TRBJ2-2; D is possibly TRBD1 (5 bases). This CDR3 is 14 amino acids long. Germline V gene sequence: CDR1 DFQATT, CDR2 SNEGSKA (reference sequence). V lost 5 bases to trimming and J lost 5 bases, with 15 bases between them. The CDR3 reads CSAPPLGRTGELFF. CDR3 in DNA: TGCAGTGCTCCGCCCCTGGGGCGAACCGGGGAGCTGTTTTTT.

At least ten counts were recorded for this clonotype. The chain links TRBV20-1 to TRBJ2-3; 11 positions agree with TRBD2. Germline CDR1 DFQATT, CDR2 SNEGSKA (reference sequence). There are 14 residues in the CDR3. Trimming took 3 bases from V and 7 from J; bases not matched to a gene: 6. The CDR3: CSASRLAGGYTQYF. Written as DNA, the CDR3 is TGCAGTGCTAGCAGGCTAGCGGGGGGTTATACGCAGTATTTT.

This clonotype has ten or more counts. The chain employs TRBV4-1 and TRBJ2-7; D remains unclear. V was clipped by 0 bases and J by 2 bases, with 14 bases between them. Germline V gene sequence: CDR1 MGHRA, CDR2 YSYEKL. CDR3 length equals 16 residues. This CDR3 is CASSQDAAPDPYEQYF. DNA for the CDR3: TGCGCCAGCAGCCAAGATGCGGCACCCGATCCCTACGAGCAGTACTTC.